This TCR beta chain appears in the sequencing data of a study of blood T cell repertoires in COVID-19. Looking at the study overall: In each case, the material was cDNA or gDNA derived from T cells, B-cell-depleted T cells, or PBMCs.

Germline loops: CDR1 SGHTA, CDR2 FQGNSA. The CDR3 length is 15 residues. V lost 1 base and J lost 1; bases outside the gene matches: 2. The protocol was immunoSEQ multiplex PCR, while the TCRdb copy is restricted to in-frame clones and leaves out a portion. Found here are roughly 260,000 clones, around 90% of them singletons; the top ten hold roughly 4%. Sequencing used peripheral blood. The source of this sequence is a man aged 60 to 75 who had recovered from COVID-19. The chain combines TRBV7-2 with TRBJ2-7, with TRBD2 matching 9 bases. The DNA for the CDR3 is TGTGCCAGCAGCTTAGTCGCGGGGGGGTCCTACGAGCAGTACTTC. This sequence encodes CASSLVAGGSYEQYF.